The source of this TCR beta chain is a study of blood T cell repertoires in COVID-19. The sample holds one count of this clone. Produced via immunoSEQ multiplex PCR; TCRdb's table is partial and in-frame only. Among about 410,000 clones listed, about 89% were seen once. Germline values: CDR1 SGHTA, CDR2 FQGNSA. The CDR3 covers 13 residues. Trimming took 5 bases from V and 4 from J, leaving 11 bases between them. The sequence was collected from a woman in her 40s with COVID-19, enrolled during active disease. V usage is TRBV7-2 and J usage is TRBJ1-2, with D unresolved. Sequencing was carried out using peripheral blood. The CDR3: CASSPYGPYGYTF. In DNA, the CDR3 is TGTGCCAGCAGCCCATACGGTCCCTATGGCTACACCTTC.